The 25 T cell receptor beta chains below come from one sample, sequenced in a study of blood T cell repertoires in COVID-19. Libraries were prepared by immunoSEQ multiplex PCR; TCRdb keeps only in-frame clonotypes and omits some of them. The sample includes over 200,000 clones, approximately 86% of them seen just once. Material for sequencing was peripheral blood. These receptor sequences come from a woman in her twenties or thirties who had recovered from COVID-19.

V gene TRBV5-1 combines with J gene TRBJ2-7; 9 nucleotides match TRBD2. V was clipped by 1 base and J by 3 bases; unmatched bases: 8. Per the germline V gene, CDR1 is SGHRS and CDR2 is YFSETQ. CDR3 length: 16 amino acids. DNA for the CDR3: TGCGCCAGCAGCTTGATCGGCGGTAGCGGGAGCTACGAGCAGTACTTC. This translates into CASSLIGGSGSYEQYF.

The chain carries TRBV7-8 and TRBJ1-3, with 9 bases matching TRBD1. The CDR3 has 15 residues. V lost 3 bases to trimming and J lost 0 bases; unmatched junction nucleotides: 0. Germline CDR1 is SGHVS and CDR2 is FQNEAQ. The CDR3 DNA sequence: TGTGCCAGCAGCTTGACAGGGGGCTCTGGAAACACCATATATTTT. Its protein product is CASSLTGGSGNTIYF.

In nucleotides, the CDR3 is TGTGCCAGCAGTGAGAACGGGGGGGCCGCAGATACGCAGTATTTT. Protein sequence: CASSENGGAADTQYF. The J gene is TRBJ2-3, the V gene TRBV6-4, with 8 bases that match TRBD2. J lost 4 bases, V lost 3 bases, and 6 bases had no gene match. Looked up from germline, CDR1 is MRHNA and CDR2 is SNTAGT. This CDR3 region has 15 residues.

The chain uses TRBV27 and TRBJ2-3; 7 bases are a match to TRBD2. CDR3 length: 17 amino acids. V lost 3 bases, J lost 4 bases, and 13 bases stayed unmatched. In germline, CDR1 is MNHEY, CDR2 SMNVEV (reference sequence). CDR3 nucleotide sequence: TGTGCCAGCAGTTTGGCCGGGACTAAAGGCGGCCCAGATACGCAGTATTTT. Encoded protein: CASSLAGTKGGPDTQYF.

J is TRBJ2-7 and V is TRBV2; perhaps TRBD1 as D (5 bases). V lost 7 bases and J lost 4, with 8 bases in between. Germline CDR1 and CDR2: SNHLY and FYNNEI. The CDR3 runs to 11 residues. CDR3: CASTRQYEQYF. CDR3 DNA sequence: TGTGCCAGCACCCGACAGTACGAGCAGTACTTC.

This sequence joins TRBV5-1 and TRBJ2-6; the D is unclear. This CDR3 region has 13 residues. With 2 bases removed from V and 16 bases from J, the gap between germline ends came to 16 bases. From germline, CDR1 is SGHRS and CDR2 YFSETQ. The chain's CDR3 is CASSFTSGPPLTF. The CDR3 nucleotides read TGCGCCAGCAGCTTCACGAGTGGGCCGCCACTGACTTTC.

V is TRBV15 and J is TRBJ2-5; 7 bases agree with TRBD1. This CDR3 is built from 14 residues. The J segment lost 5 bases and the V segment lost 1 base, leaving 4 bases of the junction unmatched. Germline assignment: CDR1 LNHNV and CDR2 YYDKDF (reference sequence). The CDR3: CATSRVEGAETQYF. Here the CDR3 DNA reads TGTGCCACCAGCAGAGTCGAGGGGGCTGAGACCCAGTACTTC.

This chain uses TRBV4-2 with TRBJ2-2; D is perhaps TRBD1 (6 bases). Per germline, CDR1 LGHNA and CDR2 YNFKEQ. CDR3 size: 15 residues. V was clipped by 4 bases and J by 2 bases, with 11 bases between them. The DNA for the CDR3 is TGTGCCAGCAGCCCCTTGACAGGAAACACCGGGGAGCTGTTTTTT. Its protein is CASSPLTGNTGELFF.

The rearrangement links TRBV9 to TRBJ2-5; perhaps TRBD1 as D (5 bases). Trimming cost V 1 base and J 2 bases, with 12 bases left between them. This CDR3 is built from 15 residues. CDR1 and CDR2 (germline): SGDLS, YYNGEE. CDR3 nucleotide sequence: TGTGCCAGCAGCGTAACGGCAGGGTTTCAAGAGACCCAGTACTTC. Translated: CASSVTAGFQETQYF.

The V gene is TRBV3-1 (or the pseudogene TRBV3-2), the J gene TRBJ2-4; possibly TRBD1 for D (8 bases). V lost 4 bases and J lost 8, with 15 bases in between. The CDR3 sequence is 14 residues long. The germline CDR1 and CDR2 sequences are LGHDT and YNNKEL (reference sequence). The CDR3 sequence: CASSLRTGRDIQYF. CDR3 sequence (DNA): TGTGCCAGCAGCCTTAGGACAGGGAGGGACATTCAGTACTTC.

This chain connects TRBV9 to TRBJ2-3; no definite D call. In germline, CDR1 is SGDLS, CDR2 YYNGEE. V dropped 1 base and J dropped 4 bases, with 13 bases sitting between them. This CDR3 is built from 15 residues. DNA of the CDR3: TGTGCCAGCAGCGTAATCCCCGCGCCGGCAGATACGCAGTATTTT. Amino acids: CASSVIPAPADTQYF. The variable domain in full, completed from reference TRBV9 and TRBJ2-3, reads DSGVTQTPKHLITATGQRVTLRCSPRSGDLSVYWYQQSLDQGLQFLIQYYNGEERAKGNILERFSAQQFPDLHSELNLSSLELGDSALYFCASSVIPAPADTQYFGPGTRLTVL.

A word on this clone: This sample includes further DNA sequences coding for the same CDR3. CDR3 sequence reads: CASSGQGATGELFF. CDR3 sequence (DNA): TGCGCCAGCAGCGGGCAGGGTGCCACCGGGGAGCTGTTTTTT. V usage is TRBV10-1 and J usage is TRBJ2-2; perhaps TRBD1 as D (5 bases). The CDR3 has 14 residues. CDR1 and CDR2 from the germline V gene are WNHNN and SYGVQD (reference sequence). The ends were cut back, 6 bases at V and 4 bases at J, with 12 bases in the middle.

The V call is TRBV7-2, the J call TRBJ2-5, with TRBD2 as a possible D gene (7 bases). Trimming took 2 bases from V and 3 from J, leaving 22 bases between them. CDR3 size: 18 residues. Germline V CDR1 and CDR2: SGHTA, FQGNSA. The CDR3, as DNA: TGTGCCAGCAGCTTACCGAGTCGGGGGGCGCACTGGGAAGAGACCCAGTACTTC. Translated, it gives CASSLPSRGAHWEETQYF.

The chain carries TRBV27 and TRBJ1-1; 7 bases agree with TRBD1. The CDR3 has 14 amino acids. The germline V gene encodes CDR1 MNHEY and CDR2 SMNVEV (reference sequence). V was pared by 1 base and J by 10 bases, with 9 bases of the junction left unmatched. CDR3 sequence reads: CASSLYGTENAAFF. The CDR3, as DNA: TGTGCCAGCAGTTTATACGGGACAGAGAATGCAGCTTTCTTT.

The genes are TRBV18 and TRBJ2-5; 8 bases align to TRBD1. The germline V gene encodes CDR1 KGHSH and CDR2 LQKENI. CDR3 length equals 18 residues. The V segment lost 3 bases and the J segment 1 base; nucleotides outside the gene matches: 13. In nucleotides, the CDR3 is TGTGCCAGCTCACCTTCTTACTCGGACAGGGCGCTCCAAGAGACCCAGTACTTC. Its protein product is CASSPSYSDRALQETQYF.

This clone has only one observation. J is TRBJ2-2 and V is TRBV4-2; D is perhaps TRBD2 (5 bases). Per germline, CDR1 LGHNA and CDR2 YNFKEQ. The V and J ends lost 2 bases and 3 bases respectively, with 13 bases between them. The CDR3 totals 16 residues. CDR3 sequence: CASSQPERTYTGELFF. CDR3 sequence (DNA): TGTGCCAGCAGCCAACCCGAGCGGACGTACACCGGGGAGCTGTTTTTT.

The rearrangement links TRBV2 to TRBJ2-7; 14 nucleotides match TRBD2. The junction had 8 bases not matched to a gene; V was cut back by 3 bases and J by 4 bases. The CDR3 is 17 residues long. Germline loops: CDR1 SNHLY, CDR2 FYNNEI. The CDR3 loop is CASSDPGLAGVTYEQYF. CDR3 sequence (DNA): TGTGCCAGCAGTGACCCGGGACTAGCGGGGGTGACTTACGAGCAGTACTTC. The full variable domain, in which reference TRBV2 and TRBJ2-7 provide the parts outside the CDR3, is EPEVTQTPSHQVTQMGQEVILRCVPISNHLYFYWYRQILGQKVEFLVSFYNNEISEKSEIFDDQFSVERPDGSNFTLKIRSTKLEDSAMYFCASSDPGLAGVTYEQYFGPGTRLTVT.

The CDR3 sequence: CASTVAGSSWGYTF. CDR3 bases: TGTGCCAGCACAGTCGCGGGGAGCTCTTGGGGCTACACCTTC. J is TRBJ1-2 and V is TRBV2; D remains unclear. V was pared by 7 bases and J by 8 bases, with 20 bases between. CDR3 length: 14 amino acids. CDR1 is SNHLY, CDR2 FYNNEI, per germline.

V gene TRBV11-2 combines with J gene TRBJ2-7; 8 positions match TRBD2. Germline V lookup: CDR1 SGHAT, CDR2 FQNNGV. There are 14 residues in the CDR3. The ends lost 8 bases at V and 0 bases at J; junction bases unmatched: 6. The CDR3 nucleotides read TGTGCCAGCGGCGGGGGGAGGAGCTCCTACGAGCAGTACTTC. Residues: CASGGGRSSYEQYF.

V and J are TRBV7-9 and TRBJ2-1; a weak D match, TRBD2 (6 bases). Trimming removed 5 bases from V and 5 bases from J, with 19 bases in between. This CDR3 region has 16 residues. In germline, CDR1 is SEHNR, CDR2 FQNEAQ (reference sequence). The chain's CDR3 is CASSVGVAGIDNEQFF. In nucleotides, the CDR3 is TGTGCCAGCAGCGTAGGGGTCGCGGGGATAGACAATGAGCAGTTCTTC.

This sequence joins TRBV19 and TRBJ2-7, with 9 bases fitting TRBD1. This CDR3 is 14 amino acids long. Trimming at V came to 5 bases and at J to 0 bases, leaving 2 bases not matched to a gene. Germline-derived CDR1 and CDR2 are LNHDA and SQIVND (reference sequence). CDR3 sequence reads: CASSSDRGSYEQYF. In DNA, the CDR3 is TGTGCCAGTAGTTCGGACAGGGGCTCCTACGAGCAGTACTTC.

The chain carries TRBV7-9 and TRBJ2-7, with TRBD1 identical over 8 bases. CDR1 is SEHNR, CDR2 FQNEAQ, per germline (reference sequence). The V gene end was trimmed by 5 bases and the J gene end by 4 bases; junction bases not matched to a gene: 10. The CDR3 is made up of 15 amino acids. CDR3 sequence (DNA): TGTGCCAGCAGCCCTGTGGACAGGGACCCTTACGAGCAGTACTTC. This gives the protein CASSPVDRDPYEQYF.

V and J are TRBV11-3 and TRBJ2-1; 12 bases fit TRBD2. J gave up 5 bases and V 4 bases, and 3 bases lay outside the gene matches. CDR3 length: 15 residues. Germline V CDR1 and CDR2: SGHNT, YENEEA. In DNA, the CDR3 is TGTGCCAGCAGCTCGGGACTAGCGGGCCACAATGAGCAGTTCTTC. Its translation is CASSSGLAGHNEQFF.

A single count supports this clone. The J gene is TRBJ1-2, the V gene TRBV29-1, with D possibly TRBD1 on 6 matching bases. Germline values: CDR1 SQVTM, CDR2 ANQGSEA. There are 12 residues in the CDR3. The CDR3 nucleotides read TGCGTCACAGGGAAGGATAACTATGGCTACACCTTC. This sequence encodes CVTGKDNYGYTF.

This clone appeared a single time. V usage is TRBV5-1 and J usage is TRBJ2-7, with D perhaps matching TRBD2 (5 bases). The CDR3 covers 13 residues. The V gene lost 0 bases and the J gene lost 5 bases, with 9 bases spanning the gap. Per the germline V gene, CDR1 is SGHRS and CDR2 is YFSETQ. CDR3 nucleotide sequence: TGCGCCAGCAGCTTGGACCCGGGGAACGAGCAGTACTTC. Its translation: CASSLDPGNEQYF. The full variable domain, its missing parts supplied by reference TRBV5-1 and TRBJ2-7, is KAGVTQTPRYLIKTRGQQVTLSCSPISGHRSVSWYQQTPGQGLQFLFEYFSETQRNKGNFPGRFSGRQFSNSRSEMNVSTLELGDSALYLCASSLDPGNEQYFGPGTRLTVT.